This T cell receptor beta chain came from a study of CD8+ T cells in alopecia areata. Broader study findings: Higher clonality was seen in lesional scalp than in normal scalp, especially in alopecia totalis/universalis.

The germline V gene has CDR1 LNHDA and CDR2 SQIVND (reference sequence). V lost 8 bases, J lost 2 bases, and 3 bases stayed unmatched. The CDR3 has 14 residues. RNA extraction and reverse transcription yielded cDNA as sequencing template. Clones were sequenced by immunoSEQ multiplex PCR, and TCRdb holds only the in-frame ones, with some missing. The table lists roughly 250,000 clones, roughly two thirds of them singletons. Note on this clone: Its antigen remains unknown.

The sequences come from CD4+ T cells sorted from blood, collected at week 0. V and J are TRBV19 and TRBJ1-5; TRBD1 matches at 10 bases. This sequence was found in a human donor with alopecia areata. The DNA of the CDR3 is TGTGCCAGTCAAGGGACAGGGGGCAATCAGCCCCAGCATTTT. Its translation is CASQGTGGNQPQHF. Looking up the rest from reference TRBV19 and TRBJ1-5 gives the full variable domain: DGGITQSPKYLFRKEGQNVTLSCEQNLNHDAMYWYRQDPGQGLRLIYYSQIVNDFQKGDIAEGYSVSREKKESFPLTVTSAQKNPTAFYLCASQGTGGNQPQHFGDGTRLSIL.